The subject of this entry is one T cell receptor (beta chain). The record originates from a study of early T cells in non-severe SARS-CoV-2 infection. Study information: Alpha and beta chains were unpaired, from unsorted whole-blood bulk RNA.

Trimming removed 0 bases from V and 0 bases from J, with 9 bases in between. Germline CDR1 is DFQATT and CDR2 is SNEGSKA (reference sequence). The CDR3 consists of 15 residues. cDNA molecules, individually, were tagged with unique molecular identifiers. Each CDR3 protein gets one entry after TCRdb re-called the 5' RACE reads with MiXCR. The data show some 71,000 distinct CDR3 sequences, roughly 11% seen once. The chain recombines TRBV20-1 with TRBJ2-1; no clear D. The material sequenced was whole blood, taken at baseline. The receptor's source is an adult who was a healthcare worker with PCR-confirmed SARS-CoV-2 infection or an uninfected control (not recorded which). CDR3 sequence (DNA): TGCAGTGCTAGAGATCTCTGGGACTCCTACAATGAGCAGTTCTTC. Translating gives CSARDLWDSYNEQFF.